This T cell receptor (beta chain) was sequenced during a study of sequential checkpoint blockade in melanoma. About the research overall: Arm A got nivolumab then ipilimumab; arm B the reverse, 1:1. After both sequences, patients received maintenance nivolumab.

Treatment of the sample: randomized to nivolumab then ipilimumab (arm A) or the reverse (arm B). V lost 6 bases to trimming and J lost 7 bases; unmatched junction nucleotides: 15. Germline CDR1 MNHGY, CDR2 SAAAGT. The CDR3 is 17 amino acids. TCRdb's copy holds only in-frame clones and misses some; the assay was immunoSEQ multiplex PCR. The sample holds a few thousand clones; approximately 19% are singletons and the top ten take about a quarter. In its sample, this clone was seen a few times. This clonotype was sampled from a human donor with melanoma. V usage is TRBV6-8 and J usage is TRBJ2-1; 10 bases map to TRBD1. The source material was tumor tissue (inferred from file names), sampled from a patient given nivolumab and ipilimumab in sequence. CDR3 bases: TGTGCCAGCAGCCCGGTGGCGACAGGGGGCCCCCCAAATGAGCAGTTCTTC. Encoded protein: CASSPVATGGPPNEQFF.